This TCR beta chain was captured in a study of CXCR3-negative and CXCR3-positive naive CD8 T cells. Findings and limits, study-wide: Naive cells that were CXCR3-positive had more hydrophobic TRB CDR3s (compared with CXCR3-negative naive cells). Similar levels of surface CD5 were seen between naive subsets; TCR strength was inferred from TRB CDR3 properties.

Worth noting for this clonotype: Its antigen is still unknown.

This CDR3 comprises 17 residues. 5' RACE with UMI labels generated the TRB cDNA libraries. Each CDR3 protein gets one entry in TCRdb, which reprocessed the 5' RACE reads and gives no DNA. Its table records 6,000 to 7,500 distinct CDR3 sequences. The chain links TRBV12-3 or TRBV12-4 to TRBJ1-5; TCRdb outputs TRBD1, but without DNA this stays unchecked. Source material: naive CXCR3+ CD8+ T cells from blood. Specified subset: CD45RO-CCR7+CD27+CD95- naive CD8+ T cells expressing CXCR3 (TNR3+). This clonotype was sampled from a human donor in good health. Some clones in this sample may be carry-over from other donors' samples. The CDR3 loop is CASSSWYIDRDHQPQHF.